One sample yielded the 12 T cell receptor beta chains listed below, sequenced in a study of CD8 T cells in ankylosing spondylitis. MiXCR, applied by TCRdb to the 5' RACE reads, yields one record per CDR3 protein. The sample has about 300,000 distinct CDR3 sequences, about a fifth seen once. The sample consisted of blood, either unsorted or a sorted T cell fraction (not recorded which). These receptors all come from a female donor with ankylosing spondylitis or in good health (not recorded which).

This clonotype turned up a few times. This chain connects TRBV7-9 to TRBJ2-1, with TRBD2 identical over 11 bases. The V and J ends lost 5 bases and 5 bases, in that order; junction bases with no gene match: 11. Looked up from germline, CDR1 is SEHNR and CDR2 is FQNEAQ (reference sequence). This CDR3 has 17 residues. CDR3 nucleotide sequence: TGTGCCAGCAGCGATCGCACTAGCGGGAGAATAAACAATGAGCAGTTCTTC. Amino acids: CASSDRTSGRINNEQFF.

V usage is TRBV7-3 and J usage is TRBJ2-1; D unclear. V dropped 1 base and J dropped 8 bases, with 9 bases sitting between them. The CDR3 totals 13 residues. CDR1 is SGHTA and CDR2 is FQGTGA in the germline V gene. The CDR3 reads CASSLSWQHEQFF. The CDR3 region has the DNA TGTGCCAGCAGCTTAAGTTGGCAGCATGAGCAGTTCTTC.

The genes are TRBV7-2 and TRBJ2-5; 9 bases are shared with TRBD1. Trimming cost V 4 bases and J 5 bases; bases outside gene matches: 8. The V gene's germline CDR1 is SGHTA and CDR2 FQGNSA. This CDR3 spans 15 amino acids. In DNA, the CDR3 is TGTGCCAGCAGCTACTGGGACAGGGAGTGGGAGACCCAGTACTTC. This sequence encodes CASSYWDREWETQYF. Combining the CDR3 with reference TRBV7-2 and TRBJ2-5 gives the whole variable domain GAGVSQSPSNKVTEKGKDVELRCDPISGHTALYWYRQSLGQGLEFLIYFQGNSAPDKSGLPSDRFSAERTGGSVSTLTIQRTQQEDSAVYLCASSYWDREWETQYFGPGTRLLVL.

The rearrangement links TRBV29-1 to TRBJ1-2, with 8 bases lining up with TRBD1. Germline V CDR1 and CDR2: SQVTM, ANQGSEA. The ends lost 6 bases at V and 4 bases at J; junction bases unmatched: 7. The CDR3 spans 13 residues. CDR3 sequence: CSVGQGAGYGYTF. The CDR3 DNA reads as TGCAGCGTCGGACAGGGAGCCGGCTATGGCTACACCTTC.

This clonotype was seen only a few times. The rearrangement uses TRBV14 and TRBJ2-2; D is possibly TRBD1 (8 bases). Germline V gene sequence: CDR1 SGHDN, CDR2 FVKESK. The CDR3 is 16 amino acids. V was clipped by 3 bases and J by 6 bases, with 17 bases between them. CDR3 DNA sequence: TGTGCCAGCAGCCATCGGACAGGGCGGGGGCCCGGGGAGCTGTTTTTT. Translation gives CASSHRTGRGPGELFF.

This clonotype was picked up many times. The V gene is TRBV24-1, the J gene TRBJ2-1; D uncertain. Germline CDR1 is KGHDR and CDR2 is SFDVKD. This CDR3 contains 15 residues. V was trimmed by 3 bases and J by 5 bases, leaving 13 bases between them. The CDR3 nucleotides are TGTGCCACCAGTGATGGGAACATCCGGCACAATGAGCAGTTCTTC. This translates into CATSDGNIRHNEQFF.

This clonotype was picked up a small number of times. The rearrangement joins TRBV4-3 to TRBJ2-7; 9 nucleotides line up with TRBD2. Germline V gives CDR1 LGHNA, CDR2 YSLEER. The CDR3 length is 15 residues. V lost 5 bases, J lost 4 bases, and 9 bases stayed unmatched. CDR3 loop: CASSFIAGESYEQYF. Written as DNA, the CDR3 is TGCGCCAGCAGCTTCATAGCGGGGGAGAGTTACGAGCAGTACTTC.

This clonotype was detected ten times or more. The chain recombines TRBV10-3 with TRBJ2-5; D is possibly TRBD1 (6 bases). Trimming took off 4 bases at V and 4 bases at J, with 10 bases between the two ends. The length of the CDR3 is 13 residues. Germline values: CDR1 ENHRY, CDR2 SYGVKD. CDR3 DNA sequence: TGTGCCATCAGTGCGACAGGTCGAGAGACCCAGTACTTC. Amino acids: CAISATGRETQYF.

The CDR3 reads CASSQSFPSGANVLTF. DNA for the CDR3: TGTGCCAGCAGCCAGAGTTTCCCATCTGGGGCCAACGTCCTGACTTTC. This chain links TRBV25-1 with TRBJ2-6; D is undetermined. CDR3 size: 16 residues. Germline CDR1 MGHDK, CDR2 SYGVNS. Deletions cut 6 bases from V and 1 base from J, with 13 bases between.

V is TRBV6-1 and J is TRBJ2-7, with 9 bases lining up with TRBD1. The CDR3 runs 15 residues. CDR1 and CDR2 (germline): MNHNS, SASEGT. The trim removed 5 bases at V and 2 bases at J, leaving 7 bases unmatched. The CDR3 spells CASSPDRGRTYEQYF. The CDR3 DNA sequence: TGTGCCAGCAGTCCCGACAGGGGGAGGACCTACGAGCAGTACTTC.

This clonotype showed up just a few times. This chain uses TRBV6-2 or TRBV6-3 with TRBJ2-1, with 7 bases identical to TRBD2. The CDR3 runs to 18 residues. Germline V gene lookup returns CDR1 MNHEY and CDR2 SVGEGT. Germline trimming cut 4 bases from V and 10 bases from J; bases unmatched to any gene: 22. In DNA, the CDR3 is TGTGCCAGCAGTTCAGGCCGGGGCGGGGGTGTGAGTCCTGAGGAGCAGTTCTTC. Translated, it gives CASSSGRGGGVSPEEQFF.

The chain is built from TRBV20-1 and TRBJ1-5; no clear D. The CDR3 has 15 amino acids. The V and J ends lost 4 bases and 0 bases respectively, with 13 bases between them. Germline V gene data show CDR1 as DFQATT and CDR2 as SNEGSKA (reference sequence). Here the CDR3 reads CSATRAQNSNQPQHF. CDR3 bases: TGCAGTGCTACTCGCGCCCAAAATAGCAATCAGCCCCAGCATTTT.